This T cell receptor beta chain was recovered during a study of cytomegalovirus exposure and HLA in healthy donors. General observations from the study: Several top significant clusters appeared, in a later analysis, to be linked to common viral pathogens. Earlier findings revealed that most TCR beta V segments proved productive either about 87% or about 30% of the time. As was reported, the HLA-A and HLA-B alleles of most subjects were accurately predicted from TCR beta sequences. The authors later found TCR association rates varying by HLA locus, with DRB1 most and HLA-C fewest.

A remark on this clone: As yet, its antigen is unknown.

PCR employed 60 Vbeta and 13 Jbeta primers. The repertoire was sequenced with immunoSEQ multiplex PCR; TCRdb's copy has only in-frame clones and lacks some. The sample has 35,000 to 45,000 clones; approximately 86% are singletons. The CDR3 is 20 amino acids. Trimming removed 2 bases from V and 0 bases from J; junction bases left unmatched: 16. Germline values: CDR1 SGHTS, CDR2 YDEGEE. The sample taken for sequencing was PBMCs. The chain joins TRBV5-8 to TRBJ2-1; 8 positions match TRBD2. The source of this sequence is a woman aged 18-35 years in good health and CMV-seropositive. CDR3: CASSFKMFQRGPISYNEQFF. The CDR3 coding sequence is TGTGCCAGCAGCTTTAAAATGTTCCAGCGGGGGCCCATCTCCTACAATGAGCAGTTCTTC.